This T cell receptor (beta chain) was identified in a study of response to subunit inactivated influenza vaccine. Study-level findings and limits: New T cells are recruited in small numbers by each seasonal influenza vaccination, according to the authors' suggestion.

The CDR3 spans 16 residues. CDR1 MGHRA and CDR2 YSYEKL come from the germline V gene. The V and J ends lost 2 bases and 7 bases, in that order; junction bases with no gene match: 10. TCRdb re-called the RT-PCR reads through MiXCR, storing one row per CDR3 protein. Of some 800,000 distinct CDR3 sequences in the sample, 21% were seen once. Turning to this clonotype: What it recognizes is unknown.

The sample here was PBMCs from blood, taken 4 to 6 days after vaccination. The V gene is TRBV4-1, the J gene TRBJ2-1; 8 bases match TRBD1. This clonotype originated in a man between 45 and 60 years old who received an inactivated influenza vaccine. The CDR3, as DNA: TGCGCCAGCAGCCAACCCATTAGCGACAGGGGTAATGAGCAGTTCTTC. Residues: CASSQPISDRGNEQFF.